The 11 T cell receptor beta chains below all came from one sample that was sequenced in a study of radiation and T cells in renal cell carcinoma. Regarding treatment: 15 Gy SBRT to primary tumor, nephrectomy 4 weeks later. TCRdb's table, derived via immunoSEQ multiplex PCR, lists solely in-frame clones and lacks some. This table has nearly 20,000 clones, 55% to 80% appearing once. Material: tumor tissue, obtained from a patient whose treatment included radiotherapy and nephrectomy. These receptors came from a woman in her 70s with renal cell carcinoma.

The chain joins TRBV7-2 to TRBJ2-7, with D possibly TRBD1 on 6 matching bases. From germline, CDR1 is SGHTA and CDR2 FQGNSA. The CDR3 runs 15 residues. V was clipped by 3 bases and J by 4 bases, with 16 bases between them. CDR3: CASSLSGGEGYEQYF. DNA of the CDR3: TGTGCCAGCAGCTTGAGTGGGGGCGAGGGGTACGAGCAGTACTTC. The full variable domain, completed using reference TRBV7-2 and TRBJ2-7, is GAGVSQSPSNKVTEKGKDVELRCDPISGHTALYWYRQSLGQGLEFLIYFQGNSAPDKSGLPSDRFSAERTGGSVSTLTIQRTQQEDSAVYLCASSLSGGEGYEQYFGPGTRLTVT.

The V and J genes are TRBV5-6 and TRBJ2-2; no definite D call. The germline V and J ends were trimmed by 0 bases and 2 bases, with 11 bases remaining between them. Germline CDR1 and CDR2: SGHDT and YYEEEE. The CDR3 consists of 16 residues. CDR3 amino acids: CASSLVRNGNTGELFF. CDR3 DNA sequence: TGTGCCAGCAGCTTGGTAAGAAACGGTAACACCGGGGAGCTGTTTTTT.

The chain has TRBV6-1 and TRBJ1-6; 7 nucleotides align to TRBD1. Germline V gene lookup returns CDR1 MNHNS and CDR2 SASEGT. The J segment lost 8 bases and the V segment lost 4 bases, leaving 5 bases of the junction unmatched. This CDR3 region has 14 residues. CDR3 sequence reads: CASSVRDSDSPLHF. In DNA, the CDR3 is TGTGCCAGCAGTGTCCGGGACAGCGATTCACCCCTCCACTTT.

This clone came up a few times. This sequence joins TRBV7-9 and TRBJ1-4; weak D call: TRBD1 (6 bases). This CDR3 is 14 amino acids long. The germline V gene has CDR1 SEHNR and CDR2 FQNEAQ (reference sequence). Deletions cut 4 bases from V and 8 bases from J, with 14 bases between. The CDR3 protein is CASSSSGAGEKLFF. The CDR3 region has the DNA TGTGCCAGCAGCTCTTCGGGGGCCGGCGAAAAACTGTTTTTT.

V usage is TRBV2 and J usage is TRBJ2-3; 12 nucleotides line up with TRBD2. CDR1 SNHLY and CDR2 FYNNEI come from the germline V gene. After removal of 4 bases from V and 4 bases from J, the junction contained 6 bases not matched to a gene. The CDR3 is 16 residues long. The CDR3 nucleotides are TGTGCCAGCAGTGCGACTAGCGGGGGCTCGGCAGATACGCAGTATTTT. This sequence encodes CASSATSGGSADTQYF. The full variable domain, completed using reference TRBV2 and TRBJ2-3, is EPEVTQTPSHQVTQMGQEVILRCVPISNHLYFYWYRQILGQKVEFLVSFYNNEISEKSEIFDDQFSVERPDGSNFTLKIRSTKLEDSAMYFCASSATSGGSADTQYFGPGTRLTVL.

As concerns this clone: Other nucleotide sequences from this sample produce the same CDR3. The chain links TRBV18 to TRBJ2-5, with D hard to call. This CDR3 has 11 amino acids. Trimming shortened V by 1 base and J by 3 bases, and 0 bases separated the two germline ends. CDR1 and CDR2 (germline): KGHSH, LQKENI. The CDR3: CASSPQETQYF. CDR3 in DNA: TGTGCCAGCTCACCACAAGAGACCCAGTACTTC.

This chain joins TRBV7-9 and TRBJ1-4; TRBD1 matches 9 bases. Germline assignment: CDR1 SEHNR and CDR2 FQNEAQ (reference sequence). There are 16 residues in the CDR3. J was trimmed by 0 bases and V by 5 bases; bases with no gene match: 4. CDR3 in amino acids: CASSLGQGTTNEKLFF. CDR3 DNA: TGTGCCAGCAGCCTGGGACAGGGCACAACTAATGAAAAACTGTTTTTT. The variable domain in full, completed from reference TRBV7-9 and TRBJ1-4, reads DTGVSQNPRHKITKRGQNVTFRCDPISEHNRLYWYRQTLGQGPEFLTYFQNEAQLEKSRLLSDRFSAERPKGSFSTLEIQRTEQGDSAMYLCASSLGQGTTNEKLFFGSGTQLSVL.

The chain links TRBV18 to TRBJ2-7; TRBD2 matches at 7 bases. CDR3 length equals 15 residues. The V and J ends lost 6 bases and 3 bases, in that order; junction bases with no gene match: 11. Germline values: CDR1 KGHSH, CDR2 LQKENI. The CDR3 DNA sequence: TGTGCCAGCTCCCCTGGAAAGGGAGGGGACTACGAGCAGTACTTC. This codes for CASSPGKGGDYEQYF.

This rearrangement joins TRBV30 to TRBJ1-1; 7 bases are shared with TRBD1. Trimming removed 3 bases from V and 4 bases from J; junction bases left unmatched: 11. In germline, CDR1 is GTSNPN, CDR2 SVGIG (reference sequence). There are 15 residues in the CDR3. CDR3 DNA sequence: TGTGCCTGGAGGAAACACAGGGGACCCTTCACTGAAGCTTTCTTT. Translation gives CAWRKHRGPFTEAFF. The variable domain in full, completed from reference TRBV30 and TRBJ1-1, reads SQTIHQWPATLVQPVGSPLSLECTVEGTSNPNLYWYRQAAGRGLQLLFYSVGIGQISSEVPQNLSASRPQDRQFILSSKKLLLSDSGFYLCAWRKHRGPFTEAFFGQGTRLTVV.

This chain links TRBV28 with TRBJ1-2; maybe TRBD1 (5 bases). CDR1 is MDHEN and CDR2 is SYDVKM in the germline V gene. The ends were cut back, 6 bases at V and 3 bases at J, with 11 bases in the middle. This CDR3 region has 13 residues. CDR3 nucleotide sequence: TGTGCCAGCAGACAGACAGTTTACTATGGCTACACCTTC. Its translation: CASRQTVYYGYTF.

This clone has only one observation. The chain carries TRBV11-2 and TRBJ2-7; D tentatively fits TRBD1 or TRBD2 (5 bases each). CDR3 length: 13 residues. V was clipped by 3 bases and J by 2 bases, with 8 bases between them. CDR1 and CDR2 from the germline V gene are SGHAT and FQNNGV. CDR3 region: CASSLWGPYEQYF. In DNA form, the CDR3 reads TGTGCCAGCAGCTTGTGGGGACCCTACGAGCAGTACTTC.